The clone carrying this T cell receptor (beta chain) was picked up one time. The data were taken from a study of blood T cell repertoires in COVID-19. Study context: T cells, B-cell-depleted T cells, or PBMCs supplied cDNA or gDNA.

TCRdb keeps only in-frame clones here, not all; method: immunoSEQ multiplex PCR. Among about 400,000 clones listed, roughly 90% were seen once. This TCR derives from a woman aged 35 to 49 with acute COVID-19. Sequenced material: PBMCs or T cells enriched from blood (not recorded which).

The CDR3: CASKRGTTKHEQYF. The CDR3 bases are TGTGCCAGCAAGCGTGGTACGACGAAACACGAGCAGTACTTC. The chain carries TRBV2 and TRBJ2-7; no definite D call. CDR3 size: 14 residues. V was clipped by 7 bases and J by 5 bases, with 18 bases between them. The germline CDR1 and CDR2 sequences are SNHLY and FYNNEI.